The 3 T cell receptor beta chains listed next were all sequenced from one sample in a study of blood T cell repertoires in COVID-19. Generated by immunoSEQ multiplex PCR, the TCRdb table keeps only in-frame clones and is missing some. This sample yields 20,000 to 25,000 clones, of which about 89% are seen a single time; 6% belongs to the top ten. Sequencing used peripheral blood. The receptors come from a human donor in a cohort sampled during active COVID-19.

The chain combines TRBV24-1 with TRBJ1-6; 9 bases map to TRBD1. Germline V CDR1 and CDR2: KGHDR, SFDVKD. The CDR3 extends over 16 amino acids. The V and J ends lost 6 bases and 9 bases, in that order; junction bases with no gene match: 11. The CDR3 reads CATSTAGTGFSSPLHF. In DNA form, the CDR3 reads TGTGCCACCAGTACCGCCGGGACAGGGTTTAGTTCACCCCTCCACTTT.

As for this clone: A single base separates this from a much larger clone, so it may be a read error. Other DNA variants within this sample encode the same CDR3. V is TRBV30 and J is TRBJ1-1, with D perhaps TRBD1 (5 bases). The V and J ends lost 1 base and 4 bases respectively, with 10 bases between them. The CDR3 is made up of 13 amino acids. The germline CDR1 and CDR2 sequences are GTSNPN and SVGIG (reference sequence). In DNA form, the CDR3 reads TGTGCCTGGAGTGAAACCGGGGGCACTGAAGCTTTCTTT. Residues: CAWSETGGTEAFF.

CDR3 sequence: CASSPLTGSPSYEQYF. The CDR3 bases are TGTGCCAGCAGCCCCTTGACAGGATCCCCTTCCTACGAGCAGTACTTC. V gene TRBV7-6 combines with J gene TRBJ2-7; D is perhaps TRBD1 (6 bases). Germline V gene lookup returns CDR1 SGHVS and CDR2 FNYEAQ. CDR3 length: 16 residues. V was cut by 5 bases and J by 1 base, with 18 bases left in between.